One T cell receptor beta chain is described in this entry. A few counts support this clone. Its antigen specificity is not known. No much larger clone is present one base from it, and per-base qualities are unavailable. This sample was included in a study of cytomegalovirus exposure and HLA in healthy donors (dated by TCRdb to 2017 to 2019). For the wider study: According to an earlier analysis of 550 to 700 of the donors, 150 million to 200 million T cells yielded 120 million or so unique TCR beta sequences and about 300 Gb of sequence data. All discovery cohort repertoires had been generated on a single sequencing platform. The study aimed to test whether signatures of past pathogen exposure could be identified by cataloging public T cell receptors. HLA typing included class I and class II loci at four-digit resolution. The number of typed donors differed by locus: about 620-640 for A, B, C, DRB1 and DQB1; some 500 for DQA1; around 580 for DPA1; and around 490 for DPB1. Genome-wide SNP genotypes for about 65% of the roughly 670 donors were used in a later genetic analysis, which treated that subset as a discovery cohort. Several DR-DQ haplotypes were handled as single units for association and clustering because linkage in the cohort was strong. Of the 350 to 450 genotyped donors, approximately 83% fell in the genetic ancestry cluster associated with self-reported Caucasian donors. In addition to the first cohort of 666 subjects, a separate validation cohort of under 150 different subjects was used. Using immunosequencing, the study profiled T cell repertoires from some 670 subjects and related those repertoires to cytomegalovirus serostatus. To study patterns of TCR occurrence, a later analysis re-analyzed previously published TCR beta repertoires from 666 donors and added high-resolution HLA genotyping. Among roughly 400 genotyped donors of the cohort, an average of 235,054 unique TCR beta nucleotide sequences were sequenced per donor, around a sixth of them non-productive. In an earlier analysis of roughly 540 of the donors, high-throughput TCR beta sequencing was used to judge whether each TCR beta V gene segment behaved as functional or pseudogenic. Rather than using new phenotypic data, the later analysis identified candidate immune exposures from TCR beta sequences and from how often those sequences occurred across donors. An early release that covered more than 550 HLA-typed donors contained 300 to 350 gigabases of sequencing data and about 84 million unique TCR sequences. High-throughput TCR immunosequencing, statistical association of individual TCRs with disease status, and machine learning were combined to predict cytomegalovirus infection status. Donor age, sex, ethnicity and CMV serostatus were collected together with the repertoire data. Points the paper makes about the study in general: Because HLA typing was missing for some donors at each locus, association tests included only the typed subset. In vitro tests confirmed that a few of the cytomegalovirus-associated TCR beta chains recognize cytomegalovirus antigens. The study gave a list of about 160 TCR beta chains associated with cytomegalovirus. A later analysis found that TCR association rates varied across HLA loci, with DRB1 alleles showing the most associated TCRs and HLA-C alleles the fewest. Some IMGT-functional V segments, including TRBV6-2 and TRBV6-3, could not be distinguished by the 87-base-pair reads and were therefore excluded. A later analysis found that most CMV-associated TCR beta chains appeared HLA-restricted, with HLA associations seemingly driven largely by CMV exposure. Specific HLA alleles were associated with over 15,000 TCR beta sequences at a false discovery rate of 0.05 in a later analysis. In a later genetic analysis, a missense DCLRE1C variant was associated with V-gene and J-gene trimming of TCR beta chains, and the association was replicated in an independent cohort. The authors suggested that the approach could potentially be extended to other disease states and immunological phenotypes. About 15 rarely observed V segments, including chromosome 9 orphons, were excluded from the earlier analysis of several hundred of the donors because counts were too low. An earlier analysis of around 540 of the donors showed that most TCR beta V segments appeared in productive rearrangements either about 90% or about 30% of the time, which broadly matched IMGT annotations. Roughly uniform sequencing depth across donors was assumed in presence/absence analyses, although this assumption may not hold. CMV serostatus was the only immune exposure information available for the cohort. A cluster of highly shared sequence variants was judged likely to be a technical artifact of the sequencing pipeline. When HLA alleles, especially DR and DQ, strongly co-occurred, TCR associations were difficult to assign to individual alleles. Across donors, most TCR sequences were observed very rarely, whereas some public TCRs were present in many individuals. Compared with equally common non-associated chains, HLA-associated TCR beta chains in a later analysis were more clonally expanded and had lower generation probabilities. According to a later genetic analysis, donors in an Asian-associated ancestry cluster had fewer N-insertions in productive TCRs than the roughly 700-donor mean. The cohort was sequenced for TCR beta chains only, and without alpha or paired-chain data the features that could be detected were limited. A further reported finding was that TCR beta sequences accurately predicted the HLA-A and HLA-B alleles for most subjects in the first cohort. Correlated functional status among segregating V segments might be attributable to linkage disequilibrium, but an unknown experimental factor could not be ruled out. According to a later analysis, parvovirus B19, influenza, CMV and Epstein-Barr virus appeared linked to several top co-occurrence clusters. The classifier was reported to diagnose cytomegalovirus status with high specificity and sensitivity in both the original and validation cohorts.

The library was made by the immunoSEQ multiplex PCR assay. For the multiplex PCR, a mixture combining 60 forward primers for TCR Vbeta segments and 13 reverse primers for TCR Jbeta segments was used. Amplification of the CDR3 region of rearranged TCR beta genes was performed with a multiplex PCR assay on genomic DNA. The amplified TCR beta libraries were sequenced on the Illumina HiSeq System as 87-base-pair reads. On the authors' methods: A later analysis tallied 75 million to 95 million unique TCR beta chains across the 700 or so repertoires, and around 10 million of those chains were shared by two or more donors. A nearest-neighbor algorithm error-corrected the raw reads and collapsed the reads into unique sequences, merging closely related sequences to remove PCR and sequencing errors. CDR3 sequences were aligned to IMGT reference sequences to assign V, D and J gene segments. For a sequence to be retained, a match of at least six nucleotides was required to both a V gene segment and a J gene segment. A rearrangement was called productive if the CDR3 had no stop codons and remained in frame with V and J, and every other rearrangement was called non-productive. Following IMGT convention, CDR3 was defined as the stretch from the second conserved V-encoded cysteine up to the conserved J-encoded phenylalanine. In an earlier analysis of 550 to 650 of the donors, sequences lacking an unambiguous match to a single V gene segment were excluded. In an earlier analysis of several hundred of the donors, a V segment was called functional when productive rearrangements were above 56.7%, and segregating when the standard deviation between donors exceeded 5%. A statistical classification framework was built to diagnose cytomegalovirus status from the catalog of TCR beta chain sequences. V and J gene assignment, in a later analysis, came from comparing TCR nucleotide sequences with IMGT/GENE-DB human TR gene sequences. The TCRdist pipeline was used in a later analysis to assign CDR3 sequences and most-parsimonious VDJ recombination scenarios. In a later analysis, each TCR beta chain was defined by its CDR3 amino acid sequence together with its V-gene family, and reads lacking a unique V-gene family were excluded. To address suspected cross-contamination and a sequencing artifact, a later analysis removed approximately 600 highly shared, low-generation-probability nucleotide sequences. A later analysis calculated a clonal expansion index for each public chain from normalized within-repertoire ranks of inferred template counts. A later analysis computed generation probabilities with a VDJ recombination model fitted to out-of-frame rearrangements, and checked the results against IGoR. In a later analysis, hypergeometric tests were used to score TCR-TCR, TCR-HLA and TCR-CMV co-occurrence, with a repertoire-size bias correction applied to TCR pairs. To estimate false discovery rates, a later analysis permuted the HLA or CMV assignments 20 times. In a later analysis, co-occurring TCRs were grouped with DBSCAN, and TCRdist sequence similarity was added when clustering was performed within HLA-allele-positive subsets. Repertoires with fewer than 30,000 or more than 120,000 public chains, plus five repertoires with anomalous nucleotide sharing, were excluded from co-occurrence clustering. Imported from immuneACCESS, the table was reduced by TCRdb to in-frame sequences with V and J called. These copies leave out some clones; in studies compared against another copy, an unresolved V gene accounts for under half, and the cause of the remainder is not known. Clone size and the V and J calls come from that table; the DNA yielded D and trimming. This sample comprises about 160,000 clones, approximately 76% of them detected only once. The leading ten clones occupy around 1.5% of the sample.

The cohort comprised 666 healthy bone marrow donors. At the time of sampling, every cohort member was nominally healthy, though immune exposures that went unrecorded were likely present. The donor tested CMV seronegative and was one of the 352 seronegative cohort members. A peripheral blood sample was collected from each donor, and TCR beta sequencing was performed on peripheral blood mononuclear cells. The Qiagen DNeasy Blood Extraction Kit was used to extract genomic DNA from the blood cell samples. The cysteine opens and the phenylalanine closes a CDR3 of 13 amino acids. Kept here is only the CDR3 DNA, which spans 39 bases and is read in frame from base 1. Taken from the germline V gene (reference sequence), the CDR1 and CDR2 loops are LNHDA and SQIVND. V is pared back by 5 bases and J by 7 bases, with 15 bases lying between the germline termini.

The TCR originated in a man aged 60-69 years in good health and CMV-seronegative. The chain is assembled from TRBV19 and TRBJ2-7; tentative D gene TRBD1, with 5 bases matching. Sequencing used PBMCs. The CDR3 in this case is CASSRGRVSEQYF. The sequenced DNA is TGTGCCAGTAGTCGCGGCAGGGTGAGTGAGCAGTACTTC.